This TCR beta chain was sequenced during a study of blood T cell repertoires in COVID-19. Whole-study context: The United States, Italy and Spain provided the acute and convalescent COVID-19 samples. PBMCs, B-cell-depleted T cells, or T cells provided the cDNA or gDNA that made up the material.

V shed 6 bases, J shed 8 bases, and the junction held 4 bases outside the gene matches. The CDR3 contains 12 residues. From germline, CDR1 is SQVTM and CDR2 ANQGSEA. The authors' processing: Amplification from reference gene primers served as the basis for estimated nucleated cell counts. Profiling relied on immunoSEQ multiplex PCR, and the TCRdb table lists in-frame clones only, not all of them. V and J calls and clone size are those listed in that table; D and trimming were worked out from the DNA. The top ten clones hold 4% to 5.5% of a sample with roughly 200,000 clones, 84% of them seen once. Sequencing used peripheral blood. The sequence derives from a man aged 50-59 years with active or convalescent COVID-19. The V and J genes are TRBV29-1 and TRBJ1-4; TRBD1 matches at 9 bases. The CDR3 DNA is TGCAGCGTAAGGACAGGGGAGGAAAAACTGTTTTTT. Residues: CSVRTGEEKLFF.